These T cell receptor beta chains were read from a single sample in a study of regulatory T cells in long-lasting Graves disease. TCRdb itself ran the multiplex PCR reads through MiXCR, one entry per CDR3 protein. The sample lists roughly 520,000 distinct CDR3 sequences, about 11% seen once, with approximately 9.6% in the top ten. This sample was also put to use in a study of T cells in Graves' hyperthyroidism and ophthalmopathy.

Sequencing was performed on peripheral blood mononuclear cells (PBMCs), taken at new diagnosis, from a patient treated with antithyroid drugs. Source of these receptors: a young woman with Graves disease. CDR3s include the opening cysteine and the closing phenylalanine or tryptophan. The order of the fields is clone size, V gene, D gene, J gene, CDR3 protein, CDR3 DNA. D genes are given only for firm matches. A clone size is listed for some rows: how often the clone was seen (once, few, many), or a class if it is expanded.

clone_size: few; v_call: TRBV28; d_call: TRBD2; j_call: TRBJ2-5; cdr3_aa: CVSSLWTRDLSQETQYF; cdr3_nt: TGTGTCAGCAGTTTATGGACTAGGGATCTAAGCCAAGAGACCCAGTACTTC
clone_size: -; v_call: TRBV20-1; d_call: TRBD1; j_call: TRBJ1-4; cdr3_aa: CSARDYWTGGEKLFF; cdr3_nt: TGCAGTGCTAGAGATTATTGGACAGGGGGTGAAAAACTGTTTTTT
clone_size: many; v_call: TRBV27; d_call: -; j_call: TRBJ1-2; cdr3_aa: CASSLTRGGYGYTF; cdr3_nt: TGTGCCAGCAGTTTAACACGGGGCGGGTATGGCTACACCTTC
clone_size: few; v_call: TRBV10-3; d_call: -; j_call: TRBJ1-1; cdr3_aa: CAISKGRDTEAFF; cdr3_nt: TGTGCCATCAGTAAAGGAAGGGACACTGAAGCTTTCTTT
clone_size: -; v_call: TRBV6-5; d_call: -; j_call: TRBJ2-1; cdr3_aa: CASSYLATGTLTSYNEQFF; cdr3_nt: TGTGCCAGCAGTTACTTGGCCACCGGGACGCTCACCTCCTACAATGAGCAGTTCTTC
clone_size: -; v_call: TRBV6-2/TRBV6-3; d_call: -; j_call: TRBJ2-5; cdr3_aa: CATHSRIIVEKETQYF; cdr3_nt: TGTGCCACCCACAGTAGAATCATAGTCGAAAAGGAGACCCAGTACTTC
clone_size: many; v_call: TRBV3-1; d_call: -; j_call: TRBJ1-5; cdr3_aa: CASSLRGINQPQHF; cdr3_nt: TGTGCCAGCAGCCTAAGGGGTATTAATCAGCCCCAGCATTTT
clone_size: many; v_call: TRBV13; d_call: -; j_call: TRBJ2-1; cdr3_aa: CASSLGVGGTTYNEQFF; cdr3_nt: TGTGCCAGCAGCTTAGGGGTCGGCGGTACAACCTACAATGAGCAGTTCTTC
clone_size: -; v_call: TRBV19; d_call: TRBD1; j_call: TRBJ2-1; cdr3_aa: CASSIPGQGRHEQFF; cdr3_nt: TGTGCCAGTAGTATCCCGGGACAGGGGCGGCATGAGCAGTTCTTC
clone_size: many; v_call: TRBV19; d_call: TRBD1; j_call: TRBJ1-5; cdr3_aa: CASSPRDRANPNQPQHF; cdr3_nt: TGTGCCAGTAGTCCTCGGGACAGGGCGAATCCTAATCAGCCCCAGCATTTT
clone_size: many; v_call: TRBV12-3/TRBV12-4; d_call: -; j_call: TRBJ2-7; cdr3_aa: CASTRTAPYEQYF; cdr3_nt: TGTGCCAGCACCCGGACAGCTCCCTACGAGCAGTACTTC